This T cell receptor (beta chain) came from a study of OX40 agonist ivuxolimab in advanced cancers. Data came from immunoSEQ multiplex PCR; TCRdb stores just in-frame clones and leaves some out. The sample yields roughly 69,000 clones, about 90% seen once. Blood sampling took place at baseline, cycle 4 day 1, and cycle 7 day 1. The sample was CD4+ or CD8+ T cells sorted from blood, taken in a trial of the OX40 agonist ivuxolimab. The TCR was taken from an adult with an advanced solid tumor such as melanoma, head and neck, liver or kidney cancer.

CDR3 region: CASSGAPRGTDTQYF. DNA of the CDR3: TGTGCCAGCAGCGGAGCCCCTCGAGGAACAGATACGCAGTATTTT. This rearrangement joins TRBV9 to TRBJ2-3; D is ambiguous. The CDR3 contains 15 residues. Trimming cost V 3 bases and J 3 bases, with 14 bases left between them. Germline V CDR1 and CDR2: SGDLS, YYNGEE.